The next 9 T cell receptor beta chains were all read from a single sample in a study of blood T cell repertoires in COVID-19. Clones were sequenced by immunoSEQ multiplex PCR, and TCRdb holds only the in-frame ones, with some missing. The sample yields approximately 260,000 clones, about 86% seen once. Sequencing was performed on PBMCs or T cells enriched from blood (not recorded which). The receptor source for this set is a man aged 25-45 years with acute COVID-19.

This clone showed up just a few times. V is TRBV5-4 and J is TRBJ2-2, with D perhaps matching TRBD1 (7 bases). This CDR3 is 15 amino acids long. Germline values: CDR1 SGHNT, CDR2 YYREEE (reference sequence). The ends were cut back, 1 base at V and 8 bases at J, with 15 bases in the middle. The CDR3 DNA is TGTGCCAGCAGCTTGCAGGGGGGTTCAAGAGGGGAGCTGTTTTTT. It codes for CASSLQGGSRGELFF.

To note about this clone: The same CDR3 can be traced to other DNA sequences in this sample. The chain combines TRBV14 with TRBJ1-6; 8 bases map to TRBD1. The V gene's germline CDR1 is SGHDN and CDR2 FVKESK. After removal of 4 bases from V and 6 bases from J, the junction contained 2 bases not matched to a gene. CDR3 length equals 14 residues. This CDR3 is CASSRDRGNSPLHF. The CDR3 nucleotides read TGTGCCAGCAGCCGTGACAGGGGTAATTCACCCCTCCACTTT.

This chain connects TRBV7-2 to TRBJ2-3; D is perhaps TRBD2 (7 bases). This CDR3 is built from 14 residues. The germline CDR1 and CDR2 sequences are SGHTA and FQGNSA. V was clipped by 3 bases and J by 2 bases, with 9 bases between them. This CDR3 is CASSFGGATDTQYF. The CDR3, as DNA: TGTGCCAGCAGCTTTGGGGGGGCCACAGATACGCAGTATTTT.

The V gene is TRBV11-2, the J gene TRBJ1-6, with 8 bases aligning to TRBD1. The CDR3 is 13 residues long. In germline, CDR1 is SGHAT, CDR2 FQNNGV. V shed 7 bases and J 6 bases; nucleotides not matched to a gene: 2. The CDR3 nucleotides are TGTGCCAGCAACACAGGGGGTAATTCACCCCTCCACTTT. Its protein product is CASNTGGNSPLHF.

The rearrangement joins TRBV3-1 (or the pseudogene TRBV3-2) to TRBJ1-3; D remains unclear. The CDR3 length is 12 residues. Trimming cost V 5 bases and J 4 bases, with 6 bases left between them. Germline CDR1 is LGHDT and CDR2 is YNNKEL (reference sequence). CDR3 amino acids: CASSAFGNTIYF. The CDR3 bases are TGTGCCAGCAGCGCGTTCGGAAACACCATATATTTT.

The rearrangement uses TRBV4-3 and TRBJ2-3; 10 bases match TRBD2. The CDR3 length is 16 residues. Germline lookup yields CDR1 LGHNA and CDR2 YSLEER. V lost 0 bases and J lost 3; bases outside the gene matches: 3. CDR3 amino acids: CASSQDGTSATDTQYF. CDR3 sequence (DNA): TGCGCCAGCAGCCAAGATGGGACTAGCGCGACAGATACGCAGTATTTT.

This chain connects TRBV5-6 to TRBJ1-1, with D maybe TRBD1 (5 bases). The V end lost 5 bases, the J end lost 2 bases, and 22 bases lay between the germline ends. The CDR3 spans 17 residues. The germline V gene encodes CDR1 SGHDT and CDR2 YYEEEE. CDR3 nucleotides: TGTGCCAGCAGAGGGTCCGGACTTGGGACTCTTAACACTGAAGCTTTCTTT. Amino acid sequence: CASRGSGLGTLNTEAFF. Full variable domain (missing parts from reference TRBV5-6 and TRBJ1-1): DAGVTQSPTHLIKTRGQQVTLRCSPKSGHDTVSWYQQALGQGPQFIFQYYEEEERQRGNFPDRFSGHQFPNYSSELNVNALLLGDSALYLCASRGSGLGTLNTEAFFGQGTRLTVV.

The chain carries TRBV11-2 and TRBJ1-3; no definite D call. Germline V CDR1 and CDR2: SGHAT, FQNNGV. V was trimmed by 3 bases and J by 0 bases, leaving 9 bases between them. CDR3 size: 15 residues. Here the CDR3 DNA reads TGTGCCAGCAGCTTCGCAGTCCTCTCTGGAAACACCATATATTTT. This codes for CASSFAVLSGNTIYF.

This CDR3 is CASRSTGFSSDTQYF. The CDR3 region has the DNA TGTGCCAGCAGATCGACAGGGTTTTCTTCAGATACGCAGTATTTT. The chain couples TRBV7-9 to TRBJ2-3; TRBD1 matches 7 bases. V shed 6 bases and J 4 bases; nucleotides not matched to a gene: 10. The CDR3 is 15 amino acids. Germline V lookup: CDR1 SEHNR, CDR2 FQNEAQ (reference sequence). The complete variable domain, with remaining parts taken from reference TRBV7-9 and TRBJ2-3, reads DTGVSQNPRHKITKRGQNVTFRCDPISEHNRLYWYRQTLGQGPEFLTYFQNEAQLEKSRLLSDRFSAERPKGSFSTLEIQRTEQGDSAMYLCASRSTGFSSDTQYFGPGTRLTVL.